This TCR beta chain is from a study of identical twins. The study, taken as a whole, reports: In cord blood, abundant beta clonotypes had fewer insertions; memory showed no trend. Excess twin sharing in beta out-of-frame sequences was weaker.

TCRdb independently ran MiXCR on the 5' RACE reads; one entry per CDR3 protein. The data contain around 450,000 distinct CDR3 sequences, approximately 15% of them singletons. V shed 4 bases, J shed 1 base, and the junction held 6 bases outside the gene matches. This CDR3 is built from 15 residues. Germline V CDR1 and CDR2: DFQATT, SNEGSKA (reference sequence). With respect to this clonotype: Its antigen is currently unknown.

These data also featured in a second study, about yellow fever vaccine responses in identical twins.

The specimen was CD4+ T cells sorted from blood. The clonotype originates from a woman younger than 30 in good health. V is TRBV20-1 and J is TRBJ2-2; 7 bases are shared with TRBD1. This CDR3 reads CSATRGQLNTGELFF. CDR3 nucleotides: TGCAGTGCTACTCGGGGACAGTTGAACACCGGGGAGCTGTTTTTT.